Listed below are T cell receptor beta chains from one sample, sequenced in a study of cytomegalovirus exposure and HLA in healthy donors. The method was immunoSEQ multiplex PCR; TCRdb's version includes in-frame clones alone and lacks a portion of them. The table has over 100,000 clones, roughly three quarters seen once. Sequencing was done on a sample of PBMCs. Receptors originate from a male donor in good health and CMV-seropositive. Each CDR3 is given with its conserved first and last residue. The order of the fields is J gene, clone size, D gene, V gene, CDR3 protein, CDR3 DNA. A D gene is named only where the DNA matches it firmly. A row's size may be missing; if present it is once, few, many or a size class.

j_gene: TRBJ2-3; abundance: few; d_gene: -; v_gene: TRBV7-2; CDR3aa: CASSSPVDTQYF; CDR3nt: TGTGCCAGCAGCTCCCCGGTAGATACGCAGTATTTT
j_gene: TRBJ2-6; abundance: few; d_gene: -; v_gene: TRBV6-5; CDR3aa: CASSSGGLGANGLTF; CDR3nt: TGTGCCAGCAGTTCCGGGGGGCTCGGGGCCAACGGCCTGACTTTC
j_gene: TRBJ2-5; abundance: -; d_gene: TRBD2; v_gene: TRBV7-9; CDR3aa: CASSPGLAGWHETQYF; CDR3nt: TGTGCCAGCAGCCCGGGACTAGCGGGATGGCACGAGACCCAGTACTTC
j_gene: TRBJ1-2; abundance: -; d_gene: -; v_gene: TRBV25-1; CDR3aa: CASSRGDYGYTF; CDR3nt: TGTGCCAGCAGTCGGGGAGACTATGGCTACACCTTC
j_gene: TRBJ2-1; abundance: -; d_gene: TRBD2; v_gene: TRBV9; CDR3aa: CASSENLAGVNEQFF; CDR3nt: TGTGCCAGCAGCGAAAACCTAGCGGGAGTCAATGAGCAGTTCTTC
j_gene: TRBJ2-5; abundance: -; d_gene: TRBD2; v_gene: TRBV28; CDR3aa: CASSRAGESGETQYF; CDR3nt: TGTGCCAGCAGCCGGGCGGGAGAGAGTGGGGAGACCCAGTACTTC
j_gene: TRBJ2-5; abundance: once; d_gene: -; v_gene: TRBV7-9; CDR3aa: CASSFAGETQYF; CDR3nt: TGTGCCAGCAGCTTCGCAGGCGAGACCCAGTACTTC
j_gene: TRBJ2-7; abundance: -; d_gene: -; v_gene: TRBV7-2; CDR3aa: CASSLGSGEQYF; CDR3nt: TGTGCCAGCAGCTTAGGGTCCGGGGAGCAGTACTTC
j_gene: TRBJ2-5; abundance: -; d_gene: -; v_gene: TRBV27; CDR3aa: CASSLPSGTQYF; CDR3nt: TGTGCCAGCAGTTTACCCTCGGGGACCCAGTACTTC
j_gene: TRBJ2-3; abundance: -; d_gene: -; v_gene: TRBV27; CDR3aa: CASSLAPAAGTTDTQYF; CDR3nt: TGTGCCAGCAGTTTAGCCCCCGCGGCGGGAACCACAGATACGCAGTATTTT
j_gene: TRBJ1-1; abundance: once; d_gene: -; v_gene: TRBV5-4; CDR3aa: CASSPTTDLNTEAFF; CDR3nt: TGTGCCAGCAGCCCCACGACAGATTTGAACACTGAAGCTTTCTTT
j_gene: TRBJ2-1; abundance: few; d_gene: -; v_gene: TRBV19; CDR3aa: CASSIRGSSYNEQFF; CDR3nt: TGTGCCAGTAGTATCCGCGGAAGCTCCTACAATGAGCAGTTCTTC
j_gene: TRBJ2-5; abundance: -; d_gene: TRBD1; v_gene: TRBV18; CDR3aa: CASSAGTGTLETQYF; CDR3nt: TGTGCCAGCTCAGCGGGGACAGGGACTCTGGAGACCCAGTACTTC
j_gene: TRBJ2-2; abundance: -; d_gene: -; v_gene: TRBV5-1; CDR3aa: CASSFPAGNTGELFF; CDR3nt: TGCGCCAGCAGCTTCCCAGCGGGGAACACCGGGGAGCTGTTTTTT
j_gene: TRBJ2-2; abundance: -; d_gene: -; v_gene: TRBV7-9; CDR3aa: CASSPSSVLGELFF; CDR3nt: TGTGCCAGCAGCCCCTCTAGCGTTCTCGGGGAGCTGTTTTTT
j_gene: TRBJ2-2; abundance: -; d_gene: TRBD2; v_gene: TRBV28; CDR3aa: CASRGGAGELFF; CDR3nt: TGTGCCAGCAGGGGGGGGGCCGGGGAGCTGTTTTTT
j_gene: TRBJ1-3; abundance: -; d_gene: -; v_gene: TRBV2; CDR3aa: CASTPERAFSGNTIYF; CDR3nt: TGTGCCAGCACCCCGGAGAGAGCCTTCTCTGGAAACACCATATATTTT
j_gene: TRBJ2-5; abundance: -; d_gene: TRBD1; v_gene: TRBV5-1; CDR3aa: CASSLGASGTGTQETQYF; CDR3nt: TGCGCCAGCAGCTTGGGCGCCAGTGGGACAGGGACCCAAGAGACCCAGTACTTC
j_gene: TRBJ2-5; abundance: -; d_gene: -; v_gene: TRBV11-2; CDR3aa: CASSTQGGGETQYF; CDR3nt: TGTGCCAGCAGCACTCAGGGCGGTGGAGAGACCCAGTACTTC
j_gene: TRBJ2-1; abundance: -; d_gene: TRBD2; v_gene: TRBV9; CDR3aa: CASSVGGRASDEQFF; CDR3nt: TGTGCCAGCAGCGTCGGCGGGAGGGCCAGTGATGAGCAGTTCTTC
j_gene: TRBJ1-1; abundance: -; d_gene: -; v_gene: TRBV7-3; CDR3aa: CASSFTGTGSTEAFF; CDR3nt: TGTGCCAGCAGCTTCACAGGGACGGGAAGCACTGAAGCTTTCTTT
j_gene: TRBJ2-1; abundance: -; d_gene: -; v_gene: TRBV7-3; CDR3aa: CASSLTGGGNEQFF; CDR3nt: TGTGCCAGCAGCTTAACGGGAGGGGGGAATGAGCAGTTCTTC
j_gene: TRBJ1-1; abundance: -; d_gene: -; v_gene: TRBV28; CDR3aa: CASRAIGGQLRTEAFF; CDR3nt: TGTGCCAGCAGGGCCATTGGGGGCCAGCTGCGCACTGAAGCTTTCTTT
j_gene: TRBJ2-1; abundance: -; d_gene: TRBD2; v_gene: TRBV11-3; CDR3aa: CASSAGTSGRSDEQFF; CDR3nt: TGTGCCAGCAGCGCCGGGACTAGCGGGAGGTCGGATGAGCAGTTCTTC
j_gene: TRBJ2-3; abundance: -; d_gene: TRBD2; v_gene: TRBV2; CDR3aa: CASKETSGRKTDTQYF; CDR3nt: TGTGCCAGCAAAGAGACTAGCGGGAGAAAGACAGATACGCAGTATTTT
j_gene: TRBJ1-2; abundance: -; d_gene: TRBD1; v_gene: TRBV29-1; CDR3aa: CSGGTGVGYTF; CDR3nt: TGCAGCGGAGGGACAGGGGTCGGCTACACCTTC
j_gene: TRBJ2-7; abundance: -; d_gene: -; v_gene: TRBV7-2; CDR3aa: CASSIDVSVEQYF; CDR3nt: TGTGCCAGCAGCATAGATGTTAGTGTCGAGCAGTACTTC
j_gene: TRBJ2-6; abundance: -; d_gene: -; v_gene: TRBV6-6; CDR3aa: CASSYRQSSGANGLTF; CDR3nt: TGTGCCAGCAGTTACCGACAGTCTTCAGGGGCCAACGGCCTGACTTTC
j_gene: TRBJ1-1; abundance: -; d_gene: -; v_gene: TRBV28; CDR3aa: CASSLWAGLGTEAFF; CDR3nt: TGTGCCAGCAGTTTATGGGCAGGGTTGGGGACTGAAGCTTTCTTT
j_gene: TRBJ1-2; abundance: -; d_gene: -; v_gene: TRBV27; CDR3aa: CASSSSERGYGYTF; CDR3nt: TGTGCCAGCAGCTCAAGCGAACGGGGATATGGCTACACCTTC
j_gene: TRBJ2-7; abundance: -; d_gene: TRBD2; v_gene: TRBV2; CDR3aa: CASSGLAASYEQYF; CDR3nt: TGTGCCAGCAGTGGACTAGCGGCATCCTACGAGCAGTACTTC
j_gene: TRBJ1-4; abundance: -; d_gene: -; v_gene: TRBV5-4; CDR3aa: CASRNRGGEEKLFF; CDR3nt: TGTGCCAGCAGGAACCGAGGAGGAGAGGAAAAACTGTTTTTT
j_gene: TRBJ2-7; abundance: once; d_gene: TRBD1; v_gene: TRBV7-8; CDR3aa: CASSSDRGLYEQYF; CDR3nt: TGTGCCAGCAGCTCGGACAGGGGCCTCTACGAGCAGTACTTC
j_gene: TRBJ2-5; abundance: once; d_gene: TRBD1; v_gene: TRBV2; CDR3aa: CASSEAWDRGKETQYF; CDR3nt: TGTGCCAGCAGTGAAGCATGGGACAGGGGCAAAGAGACCCAATACTTC
j_gene: TRBJ2-5; abundance: -; d_gene: TRBD2; v_gene: TRBV9; CDR3aa: CASSEGVGGRGYQETQYF; CDR3nt: TGTGCCAGCAGCGAGGGGGTGGGCGGGAGGGGGTACCAAGAGACCCAGTACTTC
j_gene: TRBJ2-7; abundance: -; d_gene: -; v_gene: TRBV28; CDR3aa: CASSPGTPLDYEQYF; CDR3nt: TGTGCCAGCAGTCCCGGGACTCCTTTAGACTACGAGCAGTACTTC
j_gene: TRBJ1-1; abundance: few; d_gene: -; v_gene: TRBV11-3; CDR3aa: CASSLSGDEAFF; CDR3nt: TGTGCCAGCAGCTTATCGGGGGATGAAGCTTTCTTT
j_gene: TRBJ1-5; abundance: -; d_gene: TRBD1; v_gene: TRBV19; CDR3aa: CASSLTTGTGGLLQPQHF; CDR3nt: TGTGCCAGTAGTTTAACAACCGGGACAGGGGGCTTACTTCAGCCCCAGCATTTT
j_gene: TRBJ2-1; abundance: -; d_gene: TRBD2; v_gene: TRBV5-1; CDR3aa: CASSLRSPGGTSDTSEQFF; CDR3nt: TGCGCCAGCAGCTTGCGGAGCCCAGGGGGGACTAGCGATACGAGTGAGCAGTTCTTC
j_gene: TRBJ1-4; abundance: -; d_gene: -; v_gene: TRBV4-3; CDR3aa: CASSRRLGEKLFF; CDR3nt: TGCGCCAGCAGCCGACGACTCGGTGAAAAACTGTTTTTT
j_gene: TRBJ1-4; abundance: few; d_gene: TRBD1; v_gene: TRBV6-5; CDR3aa: CASSLNRGLYEKLFF; CDR3nt: TGTGCCAGCAGCCTTAACAGGGGGCTGTATGAAAAACTGTTTTTT
j_gene: TRBJ1-2; abundance: -; d_gene: -; v_gene: TRBV5-6; CDR3aa: CASSPGYGYTF; CDR3nt: TGTGCCAGCAGCCCGGGATATGGCTACACCTTC
j_gene: TRBJ2-5; abundance: -; d_gene: -; v_gene: TRBV6-1; CDR3aa: CASFGQGQETQYF; CDR3nt: TGTGCCAGCTTTGGGCAGGGCCAAGAGACCCAGTACTTC
j_gene: TRBJ1-2; abundance: -; d_gene: -; v_gene: TRBV29-1; CDR3aa: CSVGGGGEGGYTF; CDR3nt: TGCAGCGTTGGGGGGGGAGGGGAGGGCGGCTACACCTTC
j_gene: TRBJ2-7; abundance: -; d_gene: TRBD1; v_gene: TRBV6-1; CDR3aa: CASSAGGTTSGEQYF; CDR3nt: TGTGCCAGCAGCGCAGGGGGAACCACCTCCGGTGAGCAGTACTTC
j_gene: TRBJ2-5; abundance: -; d_gene: -; v_gene: TRBV4-1; CDR3aa: CASSQDRVGGFQETQYF; CDR3nt: TGCGCCAGCAGCCAAGATCGGGTAGGGGGTTTTCAAGAGACCCAGTACTTC
j_gene: TRBJ2-5; abundance: -; d_gene: TRBD1; v_gene: TRBV7-9; CDR3aa: CSSSLIRDRTQETQYF; CDR3nt: TGTTCCAGCAGCCTCATCCGGGACAGAACCCAGGAGACCCAGTACTTC
j_gene: TRBJ2-3; abundance: -; d_gene: TRBD2; v_gene: TRBV19; CDR3aa: CAAAGREGPADTQYF; CDR3nt: TGTGCAGCCGCTGGGCGGGAGGGCCCCGCAGATACGCAGTATTTT
j_gene: TRBJ1-2; abundance: -; d_gene: TRBD1; v_gene: TRBV6-6; CDR3aa: CASSYSGQGESYGYTF; CDR3nt: TGTGCCAGCAGTTACTCGGGGCAGGGGGAGAGCTATGGCTACACCTTC
j_gene: TRBJ1-1; abundance: -; d_gene: TRBD1; v_gene: TRBV2; CDR3aa: CASSVQGGATEAFF; CDR3nt: TGTGCCAGCAGCGTACAGGGGGGGGCCACTGAAGCTTTCTTT
j_gene: TRBJ1-2; abundance: -; d_gene: -; v_gene: TRBV19; CDR3aa: CASSIGGIARDYTF; CDR3nt: TGTGCCAGTAGTATAGGAGGGATTGCAAGGGACTACACCTTC
j_gene: TRBJ2-6; abundance: -; d_gene: TRBD2; v_gene: TRBV7-2; CDR3aa: CASSLGGGTGANVLTF; CDR3nt: TGTGCCAGCAGCTTAGGGGGGGGAACTGGGGCCAACGTCCTGACTTTC
j_gene: TRBJ2-2; abundance: -; d_gene: TRBD2; v_gene: TRBV4-1; CDR3aa: CASRLLAGGSGGELFF; CDR3nt: TGCGCCAGCAGGCTCCTAGCGGGAGGGTCCGGAGGGGAGCTGTTTTTT
j_gene: TRBJ2-7; abundance: -; d_gene: -; v_gene: TRBV28; CDR3aa: CASSLERARDHHF; CDR3nt: TGTGCCAGCAGTTTAGAGCGCGCGCGGGACCACCACTTC
j_gene: TRBJ2-1; abundance: -; d_gene: TRBD2; v_gene: TRBV5-6; CDR3aa: CASSLGLSTRGSYNEQFF; CDR3nt: TGTGCCAGCAGCCTGGGACTATCCACTCGGGGATCCTACAATGAGCAGTTCTTC
j_gene: TRBJ2-2; abundance: -; d_gene: TRBD2; v_gene: TRBV29-1; CDR3aa: CSVEGRGLAGAGGELFF; CDR3nt: TGCAGCGTTGAAGGGCGGGGACTAGCGGGAGCGGGCGGGGAGCTGTTTTTT
j_gene: TRBJ2-7; abundance: -; d_gene: -; v_gene: TRBV18; CDR3aa: CASSTQLRVNEQYF; CDR3nt: TGTGCCAGCTCAACTCAACTCCGGGTCAACGAGCAGTACTTC
j_gene: TRBJ2-1; abundance: -; d_gene: -; v_gene: TRBV9; CDR3aa: CASNSYSNNEQFF; CDR3nt: TGTGCCAGCAATTCTTACTCGAACAATGAGCAGTTCTTC
j_gene: TRBJ2-5; abundance: -; d_gene: TRBD2; v_gene: TRBV27; CDR3aa: CASSSGTTRGTQYF; CDR3nt: TGTGCCAGCAGTTCCGGGACTACCCGGGGGACCCAGTACTTC